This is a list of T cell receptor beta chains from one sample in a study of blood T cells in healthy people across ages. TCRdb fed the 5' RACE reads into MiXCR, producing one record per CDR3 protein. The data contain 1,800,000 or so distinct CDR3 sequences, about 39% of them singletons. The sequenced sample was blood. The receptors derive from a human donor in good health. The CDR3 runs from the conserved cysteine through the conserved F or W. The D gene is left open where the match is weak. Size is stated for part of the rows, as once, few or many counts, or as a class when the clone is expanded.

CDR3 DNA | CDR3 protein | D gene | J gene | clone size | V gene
TGTGCCAGCAGTGAGTTCGCTCAACGGGGGGACATCACCTACGAGCAGTACTTC | CASSEFAQRGDITYEQYF | - | TRBJ2-7 | - | TRBV25-1
TGTGCCAGCAGTGAATCGACAGGGGGACATTCACCCCTCCACTTT | CASSESTGGHSPLHF | TRBD1 | TRBJ1-6 | - | TRBV25-1
TGTGCCAGCAGCCAAGTGACAACCTTTAAAGAGACCCAGTACTTC | CASSQVTTFKETQYF | - | TRBJ2-5 | few | TRBV3-1
TGTGCCAGCAGTTTAGGGGCAGGTACAAGTTTGCCCCAGCATTTT | CASSLGAGTSLPQHF | - | TRBJ1-5 | - | TRBV12-3/TRBV12-4
TGTGCCAGCAGTTTAGAGGGACACTACACCGGGGAGCTGTTTTTT | CASSLEGHYTGELFF | - | TRBJ2-2 | once | TRBV12-3/TRBV12-4
TGTGCCAGCAGTCCGAACAGGGGGCGGAGGACCAACAATGAGCAGTTCTTC | CASSPNRGRRTNNEQFF | TRBD1 | TRBJ2-1 | - | TRBV6-2/TRBV6-3
TGCGCCAGCAGCTTGGCCCAGGATAACAATGAGCAGTTCTTC | CASSLAQDNNEQFF | - | TRBJ2-1 | - | TRBV5-1
TGCAGCGTTGAAGTATCACCTGGGGGAGCTTTCTTT | CSVEVSPGGAFF | - | TRBJ1-1 | few | TRBV29-1
TGTGCCAGTCGAGACCGGGAGGATGGCTATGGCTACACCTTC | CASRDREDGYGYTF | - | TRBJ1-2 | few | TRBV2
TGTGCCAGCAGCTTAGATGGGGCTCCCATAGGACAGTTCTTC | CASSLDGAPIGQFF | - | TRBJ2-1 | - | TRBV7-2
TGTGCCAGCAGACCGTATAACACCGGGGAGCTGTTTTTT | CASRPYNTGELFF | - | TRBJ2-2 | - | TRBV9
TGTGCCAGCAGCAGAATGCGACAGGGCCCAGAAGTCATGAACACTGAAGCTTTCTTT | CASSRMRQGPEVMNTEAFF | TRBD1 | TRBJ1-1 | - | TRBV5-6
TGCAGTGCTACCCCTCAGGATACGCAGTATTTT | CSATPQDTQYF | - | TRBJ2-3 | once | TRBV20-1
TGTGCCAGCAGTTTATCGCCGGGGACAGGGAAGACTGAAGCTTTCTTT | CASSLSPGTGKTEAFF | TRBD1 | TRBJ1-1 | few | TRBV27
TGTGCCAGCAGCCAAGAGGCACAGGGAACGGATACGCAGTATTTT | CASSQEAQGTDTQYF | - | TRBJ2-3 | - | TRBV3-1
TGTGCCAGCAGTACCGAGCGGGCCGGGATAAAGTATTTT | CASSTERAGIKYF | - | TRBJ2-3 | - | TRBV2
TGTGCCAGCAGTAGGTCCCAGGGCAATGAGCAGTTCTTC | CASSRSQGNEQFF | - | TRBJ2-1 | few | TRBV3-1
TGCAGCGTTGAACCTTGGAGGGAGGGTAGTACTTACGAGCAGTACTTC | CSVEPWREGSTYEQYF | TRBD2 | TRBJ2-7 | few | TRBV29-1
TGTGCCAGCAGTTTAGCAGGGGCCTCACACTACGAGCAGTACTTC | CASSLAGASHYEQYF | - | TRBJ2-7 | - | TRBV12-3/TRBV12-4
TGTGCCAGCCACGAGACAGGGCGGGCCTACGAGCAGTACTTC | CASHETGRAYEQYF | TRBD1 | TRBJ2-7 | - | TRBV6-2/TRBV6-3
TGCGCCAGCAGCCAAACCGACAGGCGGTCCCGAGCTTTCTTT | CASSQTDRRSRAFF | - | TRBJ1-1 | - | TRBV4-3
TGTGCCAGCAGCCCTCAGGGGTCTTCAAACTATGGCTACACCTTC | CASSPQGSSNYGYTF | - | TRBJ1-2 | few | TRBV9
TGTGCCAGCAGCTTATTATCGGGGTCTCAAAACATTCAGTACTTC | CASSLLSGSQNIQYF | - | TRBJ2-4 | - | TRBV7-2
TGTGCCAGCAGCTTATCAAGGAGGGGGAACATTCAGTACTTC | CASSLSRRGNIQYF | - | TRBJ2-4 | few | TRBV7-2
TGTGCCAGCAGTTTGTTCGGCACCCAAGAGACCCAGTACTTC | CASSLFGTQETQYF | - | TRBJ2-5 | - | TRBV12-3/TRBV12-4
TGTGCCAGCAGTAAGACTAGCGGGGGGACTGGGGCCAACGTCCTGACTTTC | CASSKTSGGTGANVLTF | TRBD2 | TRBJ2-6 | - | TRBV6-6
TGTGCCAGCAGTTACGGGTCAGCTTTCTTT | CASSYGSAFF | - | TRBJ1-1 | few | TRBV6-2/TRBV6-3
TGTGCCAGCAGCTCAAACCTGAACACTGAAGCTTTCTTT | CASSSNLNTEAFF | - | TRBJ1-1 | - | TRBV5-5
TGTGCCAGCAGTCGCCAGGGGGCGACTGATGAAACACTGTTTTTT | CASSRQGATDETLFF | TRBD1 | TRBJ1-4 | - | TRBV27
TGTGCCAGCAGCTTATTCGCGGGGGACAGTCGTAAAGAGACCCAGTACTTC | CASSLFAGDSRKETQYF | - | TRBJ2-5 | few | TRBV13
TGTGCCAGCAGTTACGGGGGCCTCCGCACCTACGAGCAGTACTTC | CASSYGGLRTYEQYF | - | TRBJ2-7 | - | TRBV6-6
TGTGCCAGCAGCAACGGACTAGCGGGGGTTGGAGATACGCAGTATTTT | CASSNGLAGVGDTQYF | TRBD2 | TRBJ2-3 | many | TRBV28
TGCAGTGCTATAGGCGGGGGGACAGGTTTGGGTGAGCAGTTCTTC | CSAIGGGTGLGEQFF | - | TRBJ2-1 | few | TRBV20-1
TGTGCCAGCAGTTTGGGTTCGGGACAGTCCTACAATGAGCAGTTCTTC | CASSLGSGQSYNEQFF | TRBD1 | TRBJ2-1 | - | TRBV12-3/TRBV12-4
TGTGCCAGCACCCTCGCCGCTAACTATGGCTACACCTTC | CASTLAANYGYTF | - | TRBJ1-2 | few | TRBV12-3/TRBV12-4
TGTGCCAGCAGTTCGCGGCGGGGGGCCGGAAGACCCTACGAGCAGTACTTC | CASSSRRGAGRPYEQYF | TRBD2 | TRBJ2-7 | - | TRBV12-3/TRBV12-4
TGTGCCAGCAGCTCACAGACAGGGGCGAACTACGAGCAGTACTTC | CASSSQTGANYEQYF | TRBD1 | TRBJ2-7 | - | TRBV7-2
TGTGCCAGCAGCACACTAGCGGGGGGGCCATTCCGCAATGAGCAGTTCTTC | CASSTLAGGPFRNEQFF | TRBD2 | TRBJ2-1 | few | TRBV7-2
TGTGCCAGCAGCCACTTCTTGGGCCCGAATTCACCCCTCCACTTT | CASSHFLGPNSPLHF | - | TRBJ1-6 | - | TRBV3-1
TGTGCCAGCAGCCAAGAACAGACAGGGGGATACGAGCAGTACTTC | CASSQEQTGGYEQYF | TRBD1 | TRBJ2-7 | - | TRBV4-2
TGTGCCACAAGTGTAGGGCTAACAAATACGCAGTATTTT | CATSVGLTNTQYF | - | TRBJ2-3 | - | TRBV7-9
TGTGCCAGCAGTTCCTTGGCGGGGGGGCTCCCCACCGAGCAGTTCTTC | CASSSLAGGLPTEQFF | TRBD2 | TRBJ2-1 | - | TRBV12-3/TRBV12-4
TGCAGCGTTGTGGGGGCCCGGGACAGGGATTATGGCTACACCTTC | CSVVGARDRDYGYTF | TRBD1 | TRBJ1-2 | - | TRBV29-1
TGTGCCAGCAGACTAACCGGACAGGGGGCGAAGACTGAAGCTTTCTTT | CASRLTGQGAKTEAFF | TRBD1 | TRBJ1-1 | once | TRBV6-2/TRBV6-3
TGTGCCAGCAGCCCCAACAGTATCGAGCAGTACTTC | CASSPNSIEQYF | - | TRBJ2-7 | few | TRBV9